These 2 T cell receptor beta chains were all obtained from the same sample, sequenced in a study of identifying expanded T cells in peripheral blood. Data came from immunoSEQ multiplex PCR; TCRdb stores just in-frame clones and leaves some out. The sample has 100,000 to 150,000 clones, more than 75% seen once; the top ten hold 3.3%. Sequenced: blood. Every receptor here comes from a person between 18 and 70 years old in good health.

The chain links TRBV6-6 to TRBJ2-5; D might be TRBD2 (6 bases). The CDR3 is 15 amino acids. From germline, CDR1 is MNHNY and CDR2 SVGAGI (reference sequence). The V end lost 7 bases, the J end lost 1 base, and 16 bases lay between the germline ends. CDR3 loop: CASTMGGAVQETQYF. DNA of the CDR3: TGTGCCAGCACCATGGGGGGAGCGGTCCAAGAGACCCAGTACTTC.

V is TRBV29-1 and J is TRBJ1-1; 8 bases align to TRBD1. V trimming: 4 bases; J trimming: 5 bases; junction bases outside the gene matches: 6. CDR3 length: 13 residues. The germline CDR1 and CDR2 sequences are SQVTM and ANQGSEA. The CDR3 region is CSVGTGRGTEAFF. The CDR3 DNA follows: TGCAGCGTTGGGACAGGGAGAGGTACTGAAGCTTTCTTT.